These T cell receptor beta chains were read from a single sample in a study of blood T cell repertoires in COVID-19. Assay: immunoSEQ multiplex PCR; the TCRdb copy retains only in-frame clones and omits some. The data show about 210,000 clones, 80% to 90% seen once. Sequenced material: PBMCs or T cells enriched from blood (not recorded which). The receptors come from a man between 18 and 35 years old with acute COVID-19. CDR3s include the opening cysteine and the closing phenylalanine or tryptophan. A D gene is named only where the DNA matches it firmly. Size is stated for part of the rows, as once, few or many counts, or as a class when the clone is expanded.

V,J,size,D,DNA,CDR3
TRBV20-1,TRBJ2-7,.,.,TGCAGTGTGAAGCGGAACTACGAGCAGTACTTC,CSVKRNYEQYF
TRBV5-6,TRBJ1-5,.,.,TGTGCCAGCACCATTTGGGCGGACAGTTTGCAGCCCCAGCATTTT,CASTIWADSLQPQHF
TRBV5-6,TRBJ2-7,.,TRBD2,TGTGCCAGCAGCTCCCTCGGGACTACCCAGTCCTACGAGCAGTACTTC,CASSSLGTTQSYEQYF
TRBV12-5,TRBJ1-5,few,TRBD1,TGTGCTAGTGGACATAACAGGGGCAAGCATTTT,CASGHNRGKHF
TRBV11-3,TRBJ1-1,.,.,TGTGCCAGCAGCTTATTAGAGGACACTGAAGCTTTCTTT,CASSLLEDTEAFF
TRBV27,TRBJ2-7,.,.,TGTGCCAGCAGTTTTCAGGGTACCTACGAGCAGTACTTC,CASSFQGTYEQYF
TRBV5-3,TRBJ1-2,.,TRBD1,TGTGCCAGAAGCTTGCGGGACAGCGGCTATGGCTACACCTTC,CARSLRDSGYGYTF
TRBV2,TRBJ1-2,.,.,TGTGCCAGCCGGGGGGCTGGCTACACCTTC,CASRGAGYTF
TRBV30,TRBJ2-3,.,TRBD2,TGTGCCTGGAGTCAACTAGCGGGAGTTCGCACAGATACGCAGTATTTT,CAWSQLAGVRTDTQYF
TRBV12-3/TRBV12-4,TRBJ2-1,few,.,TGTGCCAGCAGTTTCCATAGTCTTGAGCAGTTCTTC,CASSFHSLEQFF
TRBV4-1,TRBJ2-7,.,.,TGCGCCAGCAGCCCGACCAGGGCTTGGGAAGAGGCTAGGTATGAGCAGTACTTC,CASSPTRAWEEARYEQYF
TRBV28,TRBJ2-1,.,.,TGTGCCAGCAGTTTATCTCTAGCTCCAAGGGGGAATGAGCAGTTCTTC,CASSLSLAPRGNEQFF
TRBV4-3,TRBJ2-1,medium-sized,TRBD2,TGCGCCAGCAGCCAAGATGGGACTAGCGCCTACAATGAGCAGTTCTTC,CASSQDGTSAYNEQFF
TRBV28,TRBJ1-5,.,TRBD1,TGTGCCAGCACGGACCGGGACAGGGGTGGCAATCAGCCCCAGCATTTT,CASTDRDRGGNQPQHF
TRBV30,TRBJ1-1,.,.,TGTGCCTGGAGAAAGCAGAACACTGAAGCTTTCTTT,CAWRKQNTEAFF
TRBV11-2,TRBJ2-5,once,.,TGTGCCAGCAGCCCAAACAGGGAAGAGACCCAGTACTTC,CASSPNREETQYF
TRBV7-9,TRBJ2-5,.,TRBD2,TGTGCCAGCAGCGTCTCGGGGGAGGGATGGCAAGAGACCCAGTACTTC,CASSVSGEGWQETQYF
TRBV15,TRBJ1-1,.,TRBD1,TGTGCCACCAGCCCCCGGACAGGGAACACTGAAGCTTTCTTT,CATSPRTGNTEAFF
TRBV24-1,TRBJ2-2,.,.,TGTGCCACCAGTCTTACGGTCACCGGGGAGCTGTTTTTT,CATSLTVTGELFF
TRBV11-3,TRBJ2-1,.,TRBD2,TGTGCCAGCAGGGGACTAGCGGGAGGTTGGAATGAGCAGTTCTTC,CASRGLAGGWNEQFF
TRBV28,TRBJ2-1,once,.,TGTGCCAGCAGTTCCCGCTGGGGGGAGAGATACAATGAGCAGTTCTTC,CASSSRWGERYNEQFF
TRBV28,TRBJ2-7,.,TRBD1,TGTGCCAGCAGTTCCCCATTAGACAGGGAAGGGTACTTC,CASSSPLDREGYF
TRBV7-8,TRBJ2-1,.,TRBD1,TGTGCCAGCAGCCCAATACAGGGGGCAAGGGGCAGGCAGTTCTTC,CASSPIQGARGRQFF
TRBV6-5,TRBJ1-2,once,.,TGTGCCAGCAGTTATAGGTCGGGCTATGGCTACACCTTC,CASSYRSGYGYTF
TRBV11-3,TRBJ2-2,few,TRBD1,TGTGCCAGCAGCCATCACAGGGGGGCCCCCGGGGAGCTGTTTTTT,CASSHHRGAPGELFF
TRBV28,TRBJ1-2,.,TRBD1,TGTGCCAGCAGTGATGGACAGGGGACTGGCTACACCTTC,CASSDGQGTGYTF
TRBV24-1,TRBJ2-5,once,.,TGTGCCACCGATAACGGGAATCAAGAGACCCAGTACTTC,CATDNGNQETQYF
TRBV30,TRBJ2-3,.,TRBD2,TGTGCCTGGAGGCGGGAGGGCCCGAATACGCAGTATTTT,CAWRREGPNTQYF
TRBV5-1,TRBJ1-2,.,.,TGCGCCAGCAGCTTGGGGTACAGATATGGCTACACCTTC,CASSLGYRYGYTF
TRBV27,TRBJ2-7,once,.,TGTGCCAGCGGACAGGGAGGGTCCTACGAGCAGTACTTC,CASGQGGSYEQYF
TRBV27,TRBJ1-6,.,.,TGTGCCAGCAGCCCCGCCCCCTCCAGGGTTTCACCCCTCCACTTT,CASSPAPSRVSPLHF
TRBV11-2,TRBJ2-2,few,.,TGTGCCAGCAGCGCCTACGGGGAGCTGTTTTTT,CASSAYGELFF
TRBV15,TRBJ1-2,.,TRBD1,TGTGCCACCAGCAGGCCGGGACAGGGGGCGATCGACTATGGCTACACCTTC,CATSRPGQGAIDYGYTF
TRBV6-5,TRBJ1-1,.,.,TGTGCCAGCACGAGCCTAGGGAACACTGAAGCTTTCTTT,CASTSLGNTEAFF
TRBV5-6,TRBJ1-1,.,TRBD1,TGTGCCAGCAGCGTGGGACAGGGGGACACTGAAGCTTTCTTT,CASSVGQGDTEAFF
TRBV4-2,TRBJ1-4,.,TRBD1,TGTGCCAGCAGCCAAGAAGTAATAGGACAGGGGATTGAAAAACTGTTTTTT,CASSQEVIGQGIEKLFF
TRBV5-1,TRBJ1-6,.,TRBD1,TGCGCCAGCAGCCCAGGGACAGGGGTTACGCGCATTAGGGGTTCACCCCTCCACTTT,CASSPGTGVTRIRGSPLHF
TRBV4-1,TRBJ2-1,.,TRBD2,TGCGCCAGCAGCTTTAGCGGGCGCTCCTACAATGAGCAGTTCTTC,CASSFSGRSYNEQFF
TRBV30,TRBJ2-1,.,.,TGTGCCTGGAGTGGGGGCAGGTCCTTTGAGACGGTTACTAATGAGGATGAGCAGTTCTTC,CAWSGGRSFETVTNEDEQFF
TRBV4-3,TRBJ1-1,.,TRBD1,TGCGCCAGCAGCGACAGGGAGGACACTGAAGCTTTCTTT,CASSDREDTEAFF
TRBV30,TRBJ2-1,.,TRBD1,TGTGCCTGGAGGGACAGGCAAAGCTCCTACAATGAGCAGTTCTTC,CAWRDRQSSYNEQFF
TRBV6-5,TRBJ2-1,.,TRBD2,TGTGCCAGCAGCCACCCGGGACTAGCCCACAATGAGCAGTTCTTC,CASSHPGLAHNEQFF
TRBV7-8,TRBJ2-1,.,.,TGTGCCAGCAGCGCCCCCCGCGGGGCTACTAATGAGCAGTTCTTC,CASSAPRGATNEQFF
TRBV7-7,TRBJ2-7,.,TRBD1,TGTGCTAGCAGCTGGAAGGACAGGGACGAAGACGAGCAGTACTTC,CASSWKDRDEDEQYF
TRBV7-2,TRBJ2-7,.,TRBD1,TGTGCCAGCAGCTCCACCGGAGAGACAGGGCTTATCGAGCAGTACTTC,CASSSTGETGLIEQYF
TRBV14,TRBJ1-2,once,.,TGTGCCAGCAGCCAAGAAAGCGGAGTCTATGGCTACACCTTC,CASSQESGVYGYTF
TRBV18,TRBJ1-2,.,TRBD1,TGTGCCAGCTCGGAGCTCCGGGACAGGGCCTACTATGGCTACACCTTC,CASSELRDRAYYGYTF